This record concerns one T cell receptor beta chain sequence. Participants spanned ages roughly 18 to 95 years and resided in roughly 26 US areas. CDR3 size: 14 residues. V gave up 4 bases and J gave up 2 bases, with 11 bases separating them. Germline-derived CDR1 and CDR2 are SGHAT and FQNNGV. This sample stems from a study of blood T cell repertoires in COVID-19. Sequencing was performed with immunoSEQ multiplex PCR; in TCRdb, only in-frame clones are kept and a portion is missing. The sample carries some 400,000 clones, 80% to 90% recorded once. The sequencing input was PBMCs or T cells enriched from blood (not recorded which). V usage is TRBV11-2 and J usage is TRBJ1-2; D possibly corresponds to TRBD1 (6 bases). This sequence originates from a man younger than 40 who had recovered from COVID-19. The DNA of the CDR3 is TGTGCCAGCAGCTCACTCGACAGGAACTATGGCTACACCTTC. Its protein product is CASSSLDRNYGYTF.